These 28 T cell receptor beta chains were all obtained from the same sample, sequenced in a study of blood T cell repertoires in COVID-19. Data came from immunoSEQ multiplex PCR; TCRdb stores just in-frame clones and leaves some out. The repertoire holds approximately 160,000 clones, over 65% seen once, with less than 9.5% in the top ten. The sample taken for sequencing was peripheral blood. The source of these receptors is a man aged 55-75 years with acute or convalescent COVID-19.

The V and J genes are TRBV5-1 and TRBJ2-3; 7 bases align to TRBD2. After removal of 5 bases from V and 2 bases from J, the junction contained 5 bases not matched to a gene. CDR1 SGHRS and CDR2 YFSETQ come from the germline V gene. CDR3 size: 14 residues. The CDR3 protein is CASSSRLATDTQYF. CDR3 DNA sequence: TGCGCCAGCAGTTCCCGACTAGCCACAGATACGCAGTATTTT.

The chain has TRBV11-2 and TRBJ1-2; 7 nucleotides match TRBD1. The germline V gene encodes CDR1 SGHAT and CDR2 FQNNGV. The CDR3 is 14 amino acids. Trimming took 2 bases from V and 9 from J; bases not matched to a gene: 9. The CDR3 spells CASSLLIDRVSYTF. CDR3 DNA sequence: TGTGCCAGCAGCTTACTAATCGACAGGGTTAGCTACACCTTC.

V usage is TRBV11-2 and J usage is TRBJ1-2; 8 nucleotides match TRBD1. The V and J ends lost 5 bases and 1 base, in that order; junction bases with no gene match: 12. The CDR3 runs 17 residues. CDR1 and CDR2 (germline): SGHAT, FQNNGV. The CDR3 reads CASSPEGGDRINYGYTF. CDR3 DNA sequence: TGTGCCAGCAGCCCTGAGGGGGGGGACAGGATTAACTATGGCTACACCTTC.

The gene calls are TRBV18 and TRBJ2-4, with a tentative D call TRBD2 (5 bases). V lost 2 bases to trimming and J lost 3 bases, with 8 bases between them. CDR1 and CDR2 from the germline V gene are KGHSH and LQKENI. There are 14 residues in the CDR3. The CDR3 region is CASSPGLDKNIQYF. CDR3 DNA sequence: TGTGCCAGCTCACCAGGACTGGACAAAAACATTCAGTACTTC.

The rearrangement uses TRBV9 and TRBJ1-1; 8 positions match TRBD1. Trimming took 3 bases from V and 1 from J; bases not matched to a gene: 5. The CDR3 has 15 residues. The germline CDR1 and CDR2 sequences are SGDLS and YYNGEE. CDR3 protein: CASSEADRGNTEAFF. CDR3 in DNA: TGTGCCAGCAGCGAGGCAGACAGGGGGAACACTGAAGCTTTCTTT.

The J gene is TRBJ2-7, the V gene TRBV4-1, with 9 bases matching TRBD1. V lost 6 bases to trimming and J lost 3 bases; unmatched junction nucleotides: 9. CDR3 length equals 15 residues. The V gene's germline CDR1 is MGHRA and CDR2 YSYEKL. As DNA, the CDR3 is TGCGCCAGCAGTCACTTTGGGACAGGGATCTACGAGCAGTACTTC. It yields the protein CASSHFGTGIYEQYF.

The V and J genes are TRBV21-1 and TRBJ1-2; the D call TRBD1 from the table was never checked on the DNA. TRBV21-1 is assigned pseudogene status. The CDR3 is made up of 14 amino acids. The CDR3 here is CASSKGGRDYGYTF. For the CDR3, the DNA is TGTGCCAGCAGCAAAGGGGGCAGAGACTATGGCTACACCTTC.

The gene calls are TRBV3-1 (or the pseudogene TRBV3-2) and TRBJ1-2; tentative D call: TRBD1 (6 bases). The germline gives CDR1 LGHDT, CDR2 YNNKEL (reference sequence). The CDR3 runs 14 residues. V was shortened by 0 bases and J by 7 bases, with 12 bases between the two germline ends. The CDR3 bases are TGTGCCAGCAGCCAAGACACAGGGTTATTTGGCTACACCTTC. This sequence encodes CASSQDTGLFGYTF.

The chain combines TRBV3-1 (or the pseudogene TRBV3-2) with TRBJ2-7; D remains ambiguous. Trimming left V 3 bases short and J 3 bases short, with 3 bases between. The germline gives CDR1 LGHDT, CDR2 YNNKEL (reference sequence). The CDR3 runs 11 residues. CDR3 DNA sequence: TGTGCCAGCAGCCACAGCTACGAGCAGTACTTC. Its translation: CASSHSYEQYF.

The V call is TRBV6-5, the J call TRBJ2-3, with D possibly matching TRBD1 (5 bases). This CDR3 is 12 amino acids long. Per germline, CDR1 MNHEY and CDR2 SVGAGI. The V gene lost 11 bases and the J gene lost 6 bases, with 15 bases spanning the gap. The DNA of the CDR3 is TGTGCCGCTTATGGGGCGACGGATACGCAGTATTTT. Its translation: CAAYGATDTQYF.

This clone appeared once. The rearrangement uses TRBV7-9 and TRBJ1-2; the D gene is possibly TRBD1 (5 bases). Trimming cost V 5 bases and J 1 base, with 17 bases left between them. The CDR3 is 16 amino acids. The germline gives CDR1 SEHNR, CDR2 FQNEAQ (reference sequence). The CDR3 sequence: CASSGLKGLYNYGYTF. CDR3 DNA: TGTGCCAGCAGCGGACTAAAGGGGCTGTATAACTATGGCTACACCTTC.

The chain recombines TRBV21-1 with TRBJ2-1; the listed D gene, TRBD1, was not tested against the DNA. TRBV21-1 is termed a pseudogene. This CDR3 is 15 amino acids long. The CDR3: CASSGGQGFPPEQFF. The CDR3 bases are TGTGCCAGCAGCGGTGGACAGGGATTTCCACCCGAGCAGTTCTTC.

Points on this clone: At the DNA level, this CDR3 is encoded by other sequences in the same sample as well. The chain is built from TRBV4-1 and TRBJ2-3, with 8 bases aligning to TRBD2. With 1 base clipped from V and 5 bases from J, the junction kept 2 bases outside the gene matches. This CDR3 is 14 amino acids long. Germline V gene lookup returns CDR1 MGHRA and CDR2 YSYEKL. In DNA, the CDR3 is TGCGCCAGCAGCCAAGTGGCGGGGGGAGATACGCAGTATTTT. This gives the protein CASSQVAGGDTQYF.

The chain links TRBV10-2 to TRBJ1-5, with 8 nucleotides matching TRBD1. The germline V gene encodes CDR1 WSHSY and CDR2 SAAADI. This CDR3 has 14 amino acids. J gave up 5 bases and V 9 bases, and 9 bases lay outside the gene matches. The CDR3 is CASPGQGLDQPQHF. Written as DNA, the CDR3 is TGCGCCAGTCCCGGACAGGGACTGGATCAGCCCCAGCATTTT.

The chain joins TRBV5-5 to TRBJ2-1; no clear D gene. The CDR3 sequence is 14 residues long. The ends were cut back, 0 bases at V and 9 bases at J, with 13 bases in the middle. The germline CDR1 and CDR2 sequences are SGHKS and YYEKEE (reference sequence). CDR3 DNA: TGTGCCAGCAGCTTGGCCTTCCTAGTGGGTGAGCAGTTCTTC. Translation gives CASSLAFLVGEQFF.

The chain has TRBV18 and TRBJ2-4, with a tentative D call TRBD1 (6 bases). From germline, CDR1 is KGHSH and CDR2 LQKENI. V lost 4 bases, J lost 1 base, and 11 bases lay in between. The CDR3 totals 15 residues. The CDR3: CASSRGGLAKNIQYF. In nucleotides, the CDR3 is TGTGCCAGCTCACGAGGGGGTTTGGCCAAAAACATTCAGTACTTC.

The chain combines TRBV4-3 with TRBJ1-4, with D possibly TRBD1 on 6 matching bases. Trimming removed 4 bases from V and 5 bases from J, with 14 bases in between. The CDR3 totals 15 residues. Germline V lookup: CDR1 LGHNA, CDR2 YSLEER. The DNA for the CDR3 is TGCGCCAGCAGCCGCACCGGGACAATAAATGAAAAACTGTTTTTT. Encoded protein: CASSRTGTINEKLFF.

The genes are TRBV11-2 and TRBJ2-2, with unresolved D. This CDR3 contains 16 residues. CDR1 and CDR2 from the germline V gene are SGHAT and FQNNGV. V lost 0 bases and J lost 0, with 8 bases in between. The CDR3 region is CASSLDPQPNTGELFF. CDR3 DNA sequence: TGTGCCAGCAGCTTAGATCCACAGCCGAACACCGGGGAGCTGTTTTTT.

V usage is TRBV7-8 and J usage is TRBJ2-2; D not certain. Germline V lookup: CDR1 SGHVS, CDR2 FQNEAQ. V dropped 9 bases and J dropped 6 bases, with 8 bases sitting between them. The CDR3 loop spans 11 amino acids. The CDR3 spells CASGRAGELFF. The CDR3 DNA sequence: TGTGCCAGTGGCCGGGCCGGGGAGCTGTTTTTT.

The chain carries TRBV5-1 and TRBJ1-2, with TRBD1 matching over 7 bases. Per the germline V gene, CDR1 is SGHRS and CDR2 is YFSETQ. V was pared by 3 bases and J by 0 bases, with 17 bases of the junction left unmatched. The CDR3 is 19 residues long. The DNA of the CDR3 is TGCGCCAGCAGCTCGATGACCGGGACAGCTTCTTCTCCTAACTATGGCTACACCTTC. Protein: CASSSMTGTASSPNYGYTF.

V usage is TRBV4-3 and J usage is TRBJ2-7; 7 bases match TRBD2. The V gene's germline CDR1 is LGHNA and CDR2 YSLEER. V shed 0 bases, J shed 1 base, and the junction held 9 bases outside the gene matches. The CDR3 covers 17 residues. The CDR3 is CASSQEVLISGSYEQYF. The CDR3 coding sequence is TGCGCCAGCAGCCAAGAGGTGCTGATTAGCGGGTCCTACGAGCAGTACTTC.

The count of this clone is one. The genes are TRBV24-1 and TRBJ2-2; D is undetermined. Trimming cost V 9 bases and J 0 bases, with 10 bases left between them. The CDR3 is made up of 14 amino acids. Per the germline V gene, CDR1 is KGHDR and CDR2 is SFDVKD. CDR3: CATEPAANTGELFF. As DNA, the CDR3 is TGTGCCACCGAGCCTGCCGCGAACACCGGGGAGCTGTTTTTT.

The V gene is TRBV30, the J gene TRBJ2-4; perhaps TRBD1 as D (6 bases). CDR3 length: 19 residues. The V gene's germline CDR1 is GTSNPN and CDR2 SVGIG (reference sequence). V was trimmed by 1 base and J by 0 bases, leaving 22 bases between them. CDR3 sequence: CAWSADRSNTPLAKNIQYF. The CDR3 DNA reads as TGTGCCTGGAGTGCGGACAGATCTAACACCCCATTAGCCAAAAACATTCAGTACTTC.

This sequence joins TRBV6-2 or TRBV6-3 and TRBJ1-1; TRBD1 aligns across 7 bases. Germline V CDR1 and CDR2: MNHEY, SVGEGT. CDR3 length: 15 residues. V trimming: 2 bases; J trimming: 0 bases; junction bases outside the gene matches: 3. CDR3 sequence reads: CASSYTTGLNTEAFF. CDR3 coding DNA: TGTGCCAGCAGTTACACGACAGGGTTGAACACTGAAGCTTTCTTT.

This clone was recorded a few times. The V gene is TRBV10-3, the J gene TRBJ2-5; 8 bases align to TRBD2. This CDR3 is 12 amino acids long. V lost 10 bases, J lost 3 bases, and 4 bases stayed unmatched. The germline gives CDR1 ENHRY, CDR2 SYGVKD. CDR3 region: CATGSGEETQYF. The CDR3 nucleotides read TGTGCCACGGGTAGCGGGGAAGAGACCCAGTACTTC.

This chain uses TRBV11-3 with TRBJ2-2; weak D call: TRBD1 (6 bases). This CDR3 contains 15 residues. The germline V gene has CDR1 SGHNT and CDR2 YENEEA. The ends were cut back, 1 base at V and 5 bases at J, with 11 bases in the middle. The CDR3 nucleotides read TGTGCCAGCAGCTTAGGGGCAGGGGTGACCGGGGAGCTGTTTTTT. This encodes CASSLGAGVTGELFF. Looking up the rest from reference TRBV11-3 and TRBJ2-2 gives the full variable domain: EAGVVQSPRYKIIEKKQPVAFWCNPISGHNTLYWYLQNLGQGPELLIRYENEEAVDDSQLPKDRFSAERLKGVDSTLKIQPAELGDSAVYLCASSLGAGVTGELFFGEGSRLTVL.

V gene TRBV6-5 combines with J gene TRBJ1-1, with D uncertain. Germline V gene data show CDR1 as MNHEY and CDR2 as SVGAGI. Trimming stripped 0 bases from V and 5 bases from J, with 13 bases between. This CDR3 spans 15 amino acids. The chain's CDR3 is CASSYSGIWRTEAFF. The CDR3 DNA reads TGTGCCAGCAGTTACTCGGGGATCTGGAGGACTGAAGCTTTCTTT.

The genes are TRBV19 and TRBJ1-1; 12 bases fit TRBD1. The CDR3 sequence is 13 residues long. Germline loops: CDR1 LNHDA, CDR2 SQIVND (reference sequence). The ends lost 8 bases at V and 7 bases at J; junction bases unmatched: 5. CDR3 DNA: TGTGCCAGTGGGACAGGGGGCGCGGGTGAAGCTTTCTTT. The encoded protein is CASGTGGAGEAFF. Complete variable domain (other parts from reference TRBV19 and TRBJ1-1): DGGITQSPKYLFRKEGQNVTLSCEQNLNHDAMYWYRQDPGQGLRLIYYSQIVNDFQKGDIAEGYSVSREKKESFPLTVTSAQKNPTAFYLCASGTGGAGEAFFGQGTRLTVV.